The rows below give T cell receptor beta chains drawn from one sample of a study of early T cells in non-severe SARS-CoV-2 infection. Each CDR3 protein gets one entry after TCRdb re-called the 5' RACE reads with MiXCR. Here the sample spans 20,000 to 25,000 distinct CDR3 sequences, around 6% being singletons. Sequencing used whole blood, obtained at baseline. Receptors were obtained from an adult who was a healthcare worker with PCR-confirmed SARS-CoV-2 infection or an uninfected control (not recorded which). Each CDR3 is given with its conserved first and last residue. The D gene is left open where the match is weak. Not every row has a clone size; where given, it reads once, few, many or a size class.

j_gene | d_gene | v_gene | abundance | CDR3nt | CDR3aa
TRBJ2-7 | NA | TRBV7-9 | many | TGTGCCAGCAGCCGACAGGCTCGCGAGCAGTACTTC | CASSRQAREQYF
TRBJ2-7 | TRBD2 | TRBV10-3 | few | TGTGCCATCAGTGAGGGCACTAGCGGGACCTACGAGCAGTACTTC | CAISEGTSGTYEQYF
TRBJ2-2 | NA | TRBV7-7 | many | TGTGCTAGCAGCTCCACGAACACCGGGGAGCTGTTTTTT | CASSSTNTGELFF
TRBJ2-7 | NA | TRBV20-1 | many | TGCAGTGCTAGCGCTACAGCCCCCTACGAGCAGTACTTC | CSASATAPYEQYF
TRBJ2-5 | TRBD1 | TRBV10-3 | NA | TGTGCCATCAGTGAGTCTGTGGGACAGGGTGAAGAGACCCAGTACTTC | CAISESVGQGEETQYF
TRBJ2-2 | NA | TRBV24-1 | NA | TGTGCCACCAGGCGGACGGGTGAGGGGGAGCTGTTTTTT | CATRRTGEGELFF
TRBJ1-1 | NA | TRBV20-1 | NA | TGCAGGGTTTTATGGGGCTGGACTGAAGCTTTCTTT | CRVLWGWTEAFF
TRBJ1-5 | TRBD1 | TRBV6-2/TRBV6-3 | many | TGTGCCAGCAGTCAACAGGGGAGCAATCAGCCCCAGCATTTT | CASSQQGSNQPQHF
TRBJ2-7 | NA | TRBV2 | NA | TGTGCCAGCAGTGAGTTGGAAGGGCGCAGAGGCGAGCAGTACTTC | CASSELEGRRGEQYF
TRBJ1-6 | TRBD1 | TRBV3-1 | few | TGTGCCAGCAGTCATAGACAGGGACTGGGTTCACCCCTCCACTTT | CASSHRQGLGSPLHF
TRBJ1-5 | NA | TRBV20-1 | many | TGCAGTGCCGTCCAGGGACTTCAGCCCCAGCATTTT | CSAVQGLQPQHF
TRBJ1-6 | NA | TRBV9 | many | TGTGCCAGCAGCGTAGAGGGGAGGACCCTCCACTTT | CASSVEGRTLHF
TRBJ2-2 | TRBD2 | TRBV7-3 | many | TGTGCCAGCAGCCCATCTAGCGGGGGGCCGTACACCGGGGAGCTGTTTTTT | CASSPSSGGPYTGELFF
TRBJ1-1 | NA | TRBV24-1 | many | TGTGCCACCAGTGCCGAAGGGGCGGGGGACACTGAAGCTTTCTTT | CATSAEGAGDTEAFF
TRBJ1-5 | TRBD1 | TRBV19 | many | TGTGCCAGTAGTATCCCGACAGGGGGAGGTCAGCCCCAGCATTTT | CASSIPTGGGQPQHF
TRBJ2-7 | NA | TRBV5-1 | many | TGCGCCAGCAGCTTGGAAGGTGGGTCACGGACCTACGAGCAGTACTTC | CASSLEGGSRTYEQYF
TRBJ2-7 | TRBD2 | TRBV29-1 | many | TGCAGCGTGGGGCGGGGGGCCAACGAGCAGTACTTC | CSVGRGANEQYF
TRBJ1-3 | NA | TRBV3-1 | many | TGTGCCAGCAGCCTCCGACAGGCGTTCTCTGGAAACACCATATATTTT | CASSLRQAFSGNTIYF
TRBJ2-1 | TRBD2 | TRBV7-3 | few | TGTGCCAGCAGACCTCACGGGGGGGCTAACTACAATGAGCAGTTCTTC | CASRPHGGANYNEQFF
TRBJ1-1 | NA | TRBV6-5 | medium-sized | TGTGCCAGCAGTTACGGAGGGACTGAAGCTTTCTTT | CASSYGGTEAFF
TRBJ2-1 | TRBD1 | TRBV12-5 | many | TGTGCTAGTGGCCTCCGGACAGGGTCAAGCTCCTACAATGAGCAGTTCTTC | CASGLRTGSSSYNEQFF
TRBJ1-6 | NA | TRBV12-3/TRBV12-4 | few | TGTGCCAGCAGTTTATATCCAGCAGGATATAATTCACCCCTCCACTTT | CASSLYPAGYNSPLHF
TRBJ2-5 | NA | TRBV11-2 | many | TGTGCCAGCAGCTTGAACAACGGACATCCACTCCAAGAGACCCAGTACTTC | CASSLNNGHPLQETQYF
TRBJ2-6 | TRBD1 | TRBV9 | few | TGTGCCAGCAGCGCTCGGACAGGGGTCGGCTCTGGGGCCAACGTCCTGACTTTC | CASSARTGVGSGANVLTF
TRBJ2-3 | NA | TRBV7-6 | NA | TGTGCCAGCAGCTTAGCTGGTGAGGGGCTCACAGATACGCAGTATTTT | CASSLAGEGLTDTQYF
TRBJ2-1 | TRBD2 | TRBV20-1 | medium-sized | TGCAGTGCAAAGACTAGCGGGGTCGACAATGAGCAGTTCTTC | CSAKTSGVDNEQFF
TRBJ2-2 | TRBD1 | TRBV7-9 | many | TGTGCCAGCAGCTTTGGACAGGGGGTCGTCGGGGAGCTGTTTTTT | CASSFGQGVVGELFF
TRBJ1-2 | NA | TRBV2 | many | TGTGCCAGCCACAATGGGGTGAACTATGGCTACACCTTC | CASHNGVNYGYTF
TRBJ2-7 | TRBD1 | TRBV4-2 | NA | TGTGCCAGCAGCCAAGAGGGACAGCGTTCCGAGCAGTACTTC | CASSQEGQRSEQYF
TRBJ2-7 | TRBD2 | TRBV3-1 | medium-sized | TGTGCCAGCAGCCCCGGGGGGTCATACTACGAGCAGTACTTC | CASSPGGSYYEQYF
TRBJ2-7 | TRBD1 | TRBV5-4 | NA | TGTGCCAGCAGCCGGGACAGCTACGAGCAGTACTTC | CASSRDSYEQYF
TRBJ1-4 | NA | TRBV10-3 | many | TGTGCCATCAGTGGCCAGGGGAGCGGTATCAATGAAAAACTGTTTTTT | CAISGQGSGINEKLFF
TRBJ2-5 | NA | TRBV30 | many | TGTGCCCTACGCACGGGTCAAGAGACCCAGTACTTC | CALRTGQETQYF
TRBJ2-4 | NA | TRBV20-1 | many | TGCAGTGCTAGAGATCACCCCGGTGGTCCAGGAAAAAACATTCAGTACTTC | CSARDHPGGPGKNIQYF
TRBJ2-7 | NA | TRBV7-2 | many | TGTGCCAGCACCCTTGCGGGGTCGGTTTCTTACGAGCAGTACTTC | CASTLAGSVSYEQYF
TRBJ1-6 | TRBD1 | TRBV6-5 | many | TGTGCCAGCAGGCCCGGGACAGGGTATCATAATTCACCCCTCCACTTT | CASRPGTGYHNSPLHF
TRBJ1-6 | NA | TRBV6-1 | NA | TGTGCCAGCAGTGCCTGGAAGGCAGCACCCCTCCACTTT | CASSAWKAAPLHF
TRBJ2-1 | NA | TRBV9 | NA | TGTGCCAGCAGCGTAGTCTTGTACAATGAGCAGTTCTTC | CASSVVLYNEQFF
TRBJ2-7 | NA | TRBV6-5 | NA | TGTGCCAGCAGTTACCGCCCAGGGAACTACGAGCAGTACTTC | CASSYRPGNYEQYF